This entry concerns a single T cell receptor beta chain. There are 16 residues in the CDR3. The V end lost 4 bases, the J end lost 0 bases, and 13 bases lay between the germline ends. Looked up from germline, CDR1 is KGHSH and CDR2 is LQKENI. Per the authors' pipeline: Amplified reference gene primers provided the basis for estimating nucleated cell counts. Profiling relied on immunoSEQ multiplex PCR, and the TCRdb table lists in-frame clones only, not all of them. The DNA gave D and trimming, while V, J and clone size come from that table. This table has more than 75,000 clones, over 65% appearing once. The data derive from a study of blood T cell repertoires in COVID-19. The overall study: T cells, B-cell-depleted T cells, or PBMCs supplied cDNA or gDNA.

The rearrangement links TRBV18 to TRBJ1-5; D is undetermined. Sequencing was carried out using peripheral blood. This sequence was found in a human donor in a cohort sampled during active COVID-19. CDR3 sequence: CASSLGLRDSNQPQHF. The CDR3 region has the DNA TGTGCCAGCTCACTTGGTCTAAGAGATAGCAATCAGCCCCAGCATTTT.